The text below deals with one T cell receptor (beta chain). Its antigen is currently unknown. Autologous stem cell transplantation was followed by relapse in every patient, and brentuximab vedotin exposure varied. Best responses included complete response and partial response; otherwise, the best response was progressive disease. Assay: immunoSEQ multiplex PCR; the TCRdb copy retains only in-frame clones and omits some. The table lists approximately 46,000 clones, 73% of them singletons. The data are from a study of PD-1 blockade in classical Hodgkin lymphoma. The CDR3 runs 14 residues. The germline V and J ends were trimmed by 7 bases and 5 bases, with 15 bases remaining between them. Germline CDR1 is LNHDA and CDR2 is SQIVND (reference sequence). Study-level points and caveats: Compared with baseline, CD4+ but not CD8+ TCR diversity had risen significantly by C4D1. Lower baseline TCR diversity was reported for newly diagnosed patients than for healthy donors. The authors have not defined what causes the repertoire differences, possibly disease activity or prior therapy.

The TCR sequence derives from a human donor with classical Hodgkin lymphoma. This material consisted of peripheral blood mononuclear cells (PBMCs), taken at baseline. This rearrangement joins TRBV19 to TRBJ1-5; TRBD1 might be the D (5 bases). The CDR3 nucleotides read TGTGCCAGTACCCCAGGGATGCAGGATCAGCCCCAGCATTTT. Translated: CASTPGMQDQPQHF.